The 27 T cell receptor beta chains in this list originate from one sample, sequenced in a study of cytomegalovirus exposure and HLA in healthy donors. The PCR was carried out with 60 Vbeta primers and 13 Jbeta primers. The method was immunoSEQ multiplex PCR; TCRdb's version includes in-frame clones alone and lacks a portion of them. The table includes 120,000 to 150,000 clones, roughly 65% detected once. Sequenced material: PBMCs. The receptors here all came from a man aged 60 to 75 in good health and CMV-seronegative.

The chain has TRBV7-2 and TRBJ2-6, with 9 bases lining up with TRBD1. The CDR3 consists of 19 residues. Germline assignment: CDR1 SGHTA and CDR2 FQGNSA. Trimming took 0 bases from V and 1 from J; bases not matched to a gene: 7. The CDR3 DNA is TGTGCCAGCAGCTTAGCGGGACAGGGCCATTTTTCTGGGGCCAACGTCCTGACTTTC. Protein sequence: CASSLAGQGHFSGANVLTF.

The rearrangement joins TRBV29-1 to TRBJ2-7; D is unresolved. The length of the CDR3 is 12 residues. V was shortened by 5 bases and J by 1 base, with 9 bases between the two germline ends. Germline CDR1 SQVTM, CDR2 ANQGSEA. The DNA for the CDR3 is TGCAGCGTTCGGCAGGATTCCTACGAGCAGTACTTC. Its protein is CSVRQDSYEQYF.

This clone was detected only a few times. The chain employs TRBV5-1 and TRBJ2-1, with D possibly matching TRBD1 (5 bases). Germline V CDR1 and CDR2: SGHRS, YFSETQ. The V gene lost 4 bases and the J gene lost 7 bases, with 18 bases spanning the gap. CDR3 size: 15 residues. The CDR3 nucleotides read TGCGCCAGCAGCGACAGTCCGAACATAGAGAATGAGCAGTTCTTC. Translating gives CASSDSPNIENEQFF. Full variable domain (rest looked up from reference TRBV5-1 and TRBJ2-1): KAGVTQTPRYLIKTRGQQVTLSCSPISGHRSVSWYQQTPGQGLQFLFEYFSETQRNKGNFPGRFSGRQFSNSRSEMNVSTLELGDSALYLCASSDSPNIENEQFFGPGTRLTVL.

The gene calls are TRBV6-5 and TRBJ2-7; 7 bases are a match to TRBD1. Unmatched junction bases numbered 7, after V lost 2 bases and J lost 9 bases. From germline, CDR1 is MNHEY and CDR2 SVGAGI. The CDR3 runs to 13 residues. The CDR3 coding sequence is TGTGCCAGCAGTTACCCAGACAGGGAAGCGCAGTACTTC. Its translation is CASSYPDREAQYF.

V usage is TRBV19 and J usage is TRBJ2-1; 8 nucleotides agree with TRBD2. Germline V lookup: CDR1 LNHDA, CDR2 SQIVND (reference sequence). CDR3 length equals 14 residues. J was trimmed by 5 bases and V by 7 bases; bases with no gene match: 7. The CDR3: CASNPGLDHNEQFF. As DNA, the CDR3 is TGTGCCAGTAACCCGGGACTAGACCACAATGAGCAGTTCTTC. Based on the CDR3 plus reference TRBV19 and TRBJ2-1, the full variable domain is DGGITQSPKYLFRKEGQNVTLSCEQNLNHDAMYWYRQDPGQGLRLIYYSQIVNDFQKGDIAEGYSVSREKKESFPLTVTSAQKNPTAFYLCASNPGLDHNEQFFGPGTRLTVL.

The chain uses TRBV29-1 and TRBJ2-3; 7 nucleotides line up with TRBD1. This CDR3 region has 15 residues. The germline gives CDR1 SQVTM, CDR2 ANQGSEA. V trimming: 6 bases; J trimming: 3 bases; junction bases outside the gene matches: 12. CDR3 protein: CSVGGGTVGTDTQYF. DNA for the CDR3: TGCAGCGTCGGCGGTGGGACAGTAGGAACAGATACGCAGTATTTT.

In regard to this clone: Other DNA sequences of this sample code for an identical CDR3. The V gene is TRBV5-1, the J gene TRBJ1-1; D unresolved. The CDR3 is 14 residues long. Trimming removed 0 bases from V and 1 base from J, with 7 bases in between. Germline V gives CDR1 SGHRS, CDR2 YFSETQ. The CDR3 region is CASSLDGGNTEAFF. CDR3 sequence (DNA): TGCGCCAGCAGCTTGGACGGCGGGAACACTGAAGCTTTCTTT.

CDR3 bases: TGTGCCAGCAGTTTATACCAGGCCGGCCTATACGAGCAGTACTTC. Amino acid sequence: CASSLYQAGLYEQYF. The V call is TRBV28, the J call TRBJ2-7; no clear D. The CDR3 loop spans 15 amino acids. Trimming removed 1 base from V and 4 bases from J, with 14 bases in between. Germline lookup yields CDR1 MDHEN and CDR2 SYDVKM.

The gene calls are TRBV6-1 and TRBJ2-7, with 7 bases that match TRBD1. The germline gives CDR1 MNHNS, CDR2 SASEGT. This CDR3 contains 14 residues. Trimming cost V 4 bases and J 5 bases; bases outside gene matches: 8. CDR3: CASSARQGMDEQYF. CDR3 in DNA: TGTGCCAGCAGTGCCCGACAGGGCATGGACGAGCAGTACTTC.

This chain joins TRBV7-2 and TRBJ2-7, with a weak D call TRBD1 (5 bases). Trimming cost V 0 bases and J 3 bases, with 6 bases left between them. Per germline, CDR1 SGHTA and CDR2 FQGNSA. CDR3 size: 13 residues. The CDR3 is CASSLAQVYEQYF. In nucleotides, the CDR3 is TGTGCCAGCAGCTTAGCACAGGTCTACGAGCAGTACTTC.

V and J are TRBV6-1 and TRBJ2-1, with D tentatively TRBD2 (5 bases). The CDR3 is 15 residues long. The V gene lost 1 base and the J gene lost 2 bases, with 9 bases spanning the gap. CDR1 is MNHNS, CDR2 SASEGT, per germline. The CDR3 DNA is TGTGCCAGCAGTGAAGTGAGGGCCGCCTACAATGAGCAGTTCTTC. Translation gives CASSEVRAAYNEQFF.

The CDR3 loop is CASSDAGNRLSYNEQFF. In DNA, the CDR3 is TGTGCCAGCAGCGATGCGGGAAACAGGTTGTCCTACAATGAGCAGTTCTTC. The chain has TRBV5-6 and TRBJ2-1; a weak D match, TRBD2 (6 bases). CDR3 length: 17 residues. CDR1 and CDR2 (germline): SGHDT, YYEEEE. V gave up 4 bases and J gave up 1 base, with 18 bases separating them.

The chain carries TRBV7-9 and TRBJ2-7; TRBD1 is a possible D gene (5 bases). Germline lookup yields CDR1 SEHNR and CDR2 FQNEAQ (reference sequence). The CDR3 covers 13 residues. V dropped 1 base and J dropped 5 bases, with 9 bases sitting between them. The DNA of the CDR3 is TGTGCCAGCAGCTTAGACAGGTTCGACGAGCAGTACTTC. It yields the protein CASSLDRFDEQYF. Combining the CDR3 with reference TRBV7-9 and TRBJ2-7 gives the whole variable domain DTGVSQNPRHKITKRGQNVTFRCDPISEHNRLYWYRQTLGQGPEFLTYFQNEAQLEKSRLLSDRFSAERPKGSFSTLEIQRTEQGDSAMYLCASSLDRFDEQYFGPGTRLTVT.

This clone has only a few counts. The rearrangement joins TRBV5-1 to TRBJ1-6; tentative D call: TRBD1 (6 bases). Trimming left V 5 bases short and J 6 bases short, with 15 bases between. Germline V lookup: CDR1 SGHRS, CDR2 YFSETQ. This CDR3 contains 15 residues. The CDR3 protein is CASSLVQQGNSPLHF. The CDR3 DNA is TGCGCCAGCAGTCTAGTACAACAGGGTAATTCACCCCTCCACTTT. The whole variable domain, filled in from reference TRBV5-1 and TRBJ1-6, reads KAGVTQTPRYLIKTRGQQVTLSCSPISGHRSVSWYQQTPGQGLQFLFEYFSETQRNKGNFPGRFSGRQFSNSRSEMNVSTLELGDSALYLCASSLVQQGNSPLHFGNGTRLTVT.

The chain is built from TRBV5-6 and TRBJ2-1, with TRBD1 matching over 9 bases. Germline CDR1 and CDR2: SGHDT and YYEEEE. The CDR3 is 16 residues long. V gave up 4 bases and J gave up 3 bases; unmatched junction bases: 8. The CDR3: CASSEGTGRVYNEQFF. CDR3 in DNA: TGTGCCAGCAGCGAGGGGACAGGGAGAGTCTACAATGAGCAGTTCTTC. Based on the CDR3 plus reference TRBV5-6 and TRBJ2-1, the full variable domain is DAGVTQSPTHLIKTRGQQVTLRCSPKSGHDTVSWYQQALGQGPQFIFQYYEEEERQRGNFPDRFSGHQFPNYSSELNVNALLLGDSALYLCASSEGTGRVYNEQFFGPGTRLTVL.

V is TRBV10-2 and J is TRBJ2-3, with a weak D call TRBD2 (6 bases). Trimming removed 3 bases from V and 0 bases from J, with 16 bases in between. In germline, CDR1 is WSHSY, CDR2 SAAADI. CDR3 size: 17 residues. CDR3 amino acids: CASSDPILGRSTDTQYF. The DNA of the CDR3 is TGCGCCAGCAGTGACCCTATACTGGGGAGGAGCACAGATACGCAGTATTTT.

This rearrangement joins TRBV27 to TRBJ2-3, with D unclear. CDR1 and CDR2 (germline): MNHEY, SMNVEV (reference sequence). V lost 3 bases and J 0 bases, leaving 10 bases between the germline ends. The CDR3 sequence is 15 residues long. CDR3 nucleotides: TGTGCCAGCAGTTTTTTGGGCAGAAGCACAGATACGCAGTATTTT. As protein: CASSFLGRSTDTQYF.

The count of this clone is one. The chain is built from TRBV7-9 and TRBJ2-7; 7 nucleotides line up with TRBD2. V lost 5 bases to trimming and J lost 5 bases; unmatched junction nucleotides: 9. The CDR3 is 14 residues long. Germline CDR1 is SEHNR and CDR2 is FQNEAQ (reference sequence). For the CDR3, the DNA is TGTGCCAGCAGCCAGAGCGGGGTCGGGAACGAGCAGTACTTC. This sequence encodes CASSQSGVGNEQYF.

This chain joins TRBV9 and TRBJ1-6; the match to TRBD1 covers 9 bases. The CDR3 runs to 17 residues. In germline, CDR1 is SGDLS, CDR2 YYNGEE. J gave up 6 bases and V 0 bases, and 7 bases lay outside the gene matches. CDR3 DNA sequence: TGTGCCAGCAGCGTAGCTGGGACAGGGATAGGTAATTCACCCCTCCACTTT. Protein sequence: CASSVAGTGIGNSPLHF. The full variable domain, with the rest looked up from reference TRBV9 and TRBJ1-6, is DSGVTQTPKHLITATGQRVTLRCSPRSGDLSVYWYQQSLDQGLQFLIQYYNGEERAKGNILERFSAQQFPDLHSELNLSSLELGDSALYFCASSVAGTGIGNSPLHFGNGTRLTVT.

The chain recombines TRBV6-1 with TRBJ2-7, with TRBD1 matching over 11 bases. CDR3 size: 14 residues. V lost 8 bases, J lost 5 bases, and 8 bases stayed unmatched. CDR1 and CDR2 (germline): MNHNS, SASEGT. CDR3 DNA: TGTGCCAGCGCGAGAGGACAGGGGGCCGACGAGCAGTACTTC. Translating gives CASARGQGADEQYF.

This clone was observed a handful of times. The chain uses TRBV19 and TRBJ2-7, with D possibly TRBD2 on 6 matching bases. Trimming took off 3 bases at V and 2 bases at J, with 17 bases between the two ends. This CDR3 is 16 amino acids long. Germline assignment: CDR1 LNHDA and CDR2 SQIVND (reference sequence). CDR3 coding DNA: TGTGCCAGTAGTATTGGCCTAGCGCGAGCCGCCTACGAGCAGTACTTC. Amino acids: CASSIGLARAAYEQYF.

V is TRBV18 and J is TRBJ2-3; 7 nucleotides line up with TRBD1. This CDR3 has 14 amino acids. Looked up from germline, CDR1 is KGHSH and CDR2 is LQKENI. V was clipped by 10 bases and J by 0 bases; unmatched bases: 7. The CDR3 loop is CATRYRGSTDTQYF. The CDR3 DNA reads TGTGCCACCCGCTACAGGGGCAGCACAGATACGCAGTATTTT.

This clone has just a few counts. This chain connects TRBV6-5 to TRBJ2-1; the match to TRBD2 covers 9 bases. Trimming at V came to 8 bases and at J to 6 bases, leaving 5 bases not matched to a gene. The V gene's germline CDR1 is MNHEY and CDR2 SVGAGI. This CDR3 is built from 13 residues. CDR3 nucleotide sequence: TGTGCCAGCCGTAGCGGGAGTGGCAATGAGCAGTTCTTC. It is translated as CASRSGSGNEQFF.

This chain's CDR3 is CASSYSSGQNTEAFF. CDR3 bases: TGTGCCAGCAGTTACTCTTCGGGACAGAACACTGAAGCTTTCTTT. V is TRBV6-5 and J is TRBJ1-1; a weak D match, TRBD1 (6 bases). Looked up from germline, CDR1 is MNHEY and CDR2 is SVGAGI. The length of the CDR3 is 15 residues. With 0 bases removed from V and 1 base from J, the gap between germline ends came to 9 bases.

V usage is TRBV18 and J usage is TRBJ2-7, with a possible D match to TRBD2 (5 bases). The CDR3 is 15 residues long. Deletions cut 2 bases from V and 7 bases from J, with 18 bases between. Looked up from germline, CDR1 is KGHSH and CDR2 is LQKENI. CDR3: CASSPMPRGSGEQYF. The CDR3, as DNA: TGTGCCAGCTCACCAATGCCCCGAGGCTCGGGGGAGCAGTACTTC.

The CDR3 region is CASSRAGDHNSPLHF. Written as DNA, the CDR3 is TGTGCCAGCAGCCGTGCAGGGGATCATAATTCACCCCTCCACTTT. The chain is built from TRBV5-4 and TRBJ1-6, with D perhaps matching TRBD1 (6 bases). The CDR3 consists of 15 residues. CDR1 and CDR2 (germline): SGHNT, YYREEE (reference sequence). Trimming removed 4 bases from V and 5 bases from J, with 13 bases in between.

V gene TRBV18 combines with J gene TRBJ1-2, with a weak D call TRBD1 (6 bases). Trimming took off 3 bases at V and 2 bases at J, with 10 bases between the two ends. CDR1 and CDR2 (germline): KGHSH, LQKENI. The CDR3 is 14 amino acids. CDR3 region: CASSPDRENYGYTF. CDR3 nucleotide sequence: TGTGCCAGCTCACCGGACAGAGAGAACTATGGCTACACCTTC.